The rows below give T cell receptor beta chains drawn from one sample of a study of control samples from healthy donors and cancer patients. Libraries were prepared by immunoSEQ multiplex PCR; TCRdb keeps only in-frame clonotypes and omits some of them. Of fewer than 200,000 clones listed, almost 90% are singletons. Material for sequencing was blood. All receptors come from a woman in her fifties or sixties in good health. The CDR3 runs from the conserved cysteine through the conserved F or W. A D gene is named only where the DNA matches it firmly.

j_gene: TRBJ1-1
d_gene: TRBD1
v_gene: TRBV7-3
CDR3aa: CASSSQGAPATEAFF
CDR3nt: TGTGCCAGCAGCTCCCAGGGGGCGCCGGCAACTGAAGCTTTCTTT

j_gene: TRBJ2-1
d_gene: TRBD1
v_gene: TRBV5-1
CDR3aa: CASRAGGETYNEQFF
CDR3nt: TGCGCCAGCAGGGCAGGGGGCGAAACCTACAATGAGCAGTTCTTC

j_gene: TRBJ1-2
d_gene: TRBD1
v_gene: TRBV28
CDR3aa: CASSRTGNNYGYTF
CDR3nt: TGTGCCAGCAGTCGGACAGGGAATAACTATGGCTACACCTTC

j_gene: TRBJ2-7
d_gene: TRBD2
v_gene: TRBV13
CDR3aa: CASSFKRENHEQYF
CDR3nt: TGTGCCAGCAGCTTTAAGCGGGAGAACCACGAGCAGTACTTC

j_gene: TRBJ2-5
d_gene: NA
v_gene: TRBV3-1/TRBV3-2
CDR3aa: CASSQRWGAQETQYF
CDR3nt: TGTGCCAGCAGCCAGAGATGGGGGGCCCAAGAGACCCAGTACTTC

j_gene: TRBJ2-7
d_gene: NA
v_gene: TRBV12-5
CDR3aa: CASGLVLTRSAGYEQYF
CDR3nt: TGTGCTAGTGGTTTGGTACTAACCCGGTCGGCAGGATACGAGCAGTACTTC

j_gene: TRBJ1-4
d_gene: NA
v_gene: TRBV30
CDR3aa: CAWTGTSATNEKLFF
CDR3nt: TGTGCCTGGACGGGGACATCTGCAACTAATGAAAAACTGTTTTTT

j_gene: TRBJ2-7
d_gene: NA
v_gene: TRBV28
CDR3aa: CASRKGGSSYEQYF
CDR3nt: TGTGCCAGTCGAAAGGGGGGAAGCTCCTACGAGCAGTACTTC

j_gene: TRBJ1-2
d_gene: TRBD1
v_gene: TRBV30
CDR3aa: CAWRNRGSNYGYTF
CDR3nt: TGTGCCTGGAGGAACAGGGGTTCTAACTATGGCTACACCTTC

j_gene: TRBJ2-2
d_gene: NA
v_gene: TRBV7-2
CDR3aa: CASSLGRGESGELFF
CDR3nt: TGTGCCAGCAGCTTAGGCAGGGGGGAGTCCGGGGAGCTGTTTTTT

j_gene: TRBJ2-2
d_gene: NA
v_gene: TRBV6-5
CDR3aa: CASSLTVNTGELFF
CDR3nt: TGTGCCAGCAGCCTGACAGTGAACACCGGGGAGCTGTTTTTT

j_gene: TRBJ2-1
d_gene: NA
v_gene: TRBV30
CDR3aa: CACGDNAGAFPINEQFF
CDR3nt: TGTGCCTGTGGGGACAACGCGGGGGCCTTCCCTATCAATGAGCAGTTCTTC

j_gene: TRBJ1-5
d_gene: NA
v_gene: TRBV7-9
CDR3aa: CASSLESTAYSNQPQHF
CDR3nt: TGTGCCAGCAGCTTAGAATCGACAGCTTATAGCAATCAGCCCCAGCATTTT

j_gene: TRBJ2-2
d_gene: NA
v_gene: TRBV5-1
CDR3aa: CASKLGSQNTGELFF
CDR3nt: TGCGCCAGCAAACTGGGATCGCAGAACACCGGGGAGCTGTTTTTT

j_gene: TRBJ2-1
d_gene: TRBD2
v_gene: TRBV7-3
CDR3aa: CASSLASGRATTIDEQFF
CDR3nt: TGTGCCAGCAGCTTAGCTAGCGGGAGGGCAACGACTATCGATGAGCAGTTCTTC

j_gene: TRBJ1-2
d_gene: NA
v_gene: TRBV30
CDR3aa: CAWVWGGDGYTF
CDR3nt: TGTGCCTGGGTATGGGGGGGCGACGGCTACACCTTC

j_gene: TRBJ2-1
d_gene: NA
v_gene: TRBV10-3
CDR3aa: CAISERGIGSNEQFF
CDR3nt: TGTGCCATCAGTGAAAGAGGGATTGGGAGCAATGAGCAGTTCTTC

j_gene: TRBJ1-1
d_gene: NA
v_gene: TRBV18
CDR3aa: CASSPNGMATEAFF
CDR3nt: TGTGCCAGCTCACCTAATGGGATGGCCACTGAAGCTTTCTTT

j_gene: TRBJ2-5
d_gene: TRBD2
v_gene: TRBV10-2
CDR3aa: CASSETTSGGEETQYF
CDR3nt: TGCGCCAGCAGTGAGACAACTAGCGGGGGGGAAGAGACCCAGTACTTC

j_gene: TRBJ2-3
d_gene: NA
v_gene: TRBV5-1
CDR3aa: CASSDAPRRADTQYF
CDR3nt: TGCGCCAGCAGCGATGCCCCCAGGCGGGCAGATACGCAGTATTTT

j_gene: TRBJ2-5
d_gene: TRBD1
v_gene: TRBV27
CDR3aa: CASSLAGGARETQYF
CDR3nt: TGTGCCAGCAGTTTAGCAGGGGGCGCGAGAGAGACCCAGTACTTC

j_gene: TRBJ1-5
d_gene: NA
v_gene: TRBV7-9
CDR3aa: CASSFQGGNQPQHF
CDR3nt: TGTGCCAGCAGCTTCCAAGGGGGCAATCAGCCCCAGCATTTT